What follows describes a single TCR beta chain. The antigen remains undetermined. The data are from a study of T-cell reconstitution after alpha-beta-depleted transplantation in children. This CDR3 has 16 residues. V shed 5 bases and J shed 2 bases, with 19 bases lying between them. The V gene's germline CDR1 is SGHVS and CDR2 FQNEAQ. Preparation of the TCRbeta library involved a method that used unique molecular identifiers. From the PCR reads, TCRdb called clonotypes with MiXCR, one entry per CDR3 protein. The sample has just under 350,000 distinct CDR3 sequences; 16% are singletons. General study points: Where alpha-beta T cells came from about two months after transplant was reportedly several hundred expanded graft clones. T-cell counts and diversity at one year following transplant were attributed mainly to newly produced T cells.

This sample comprised PBMCs, mostly from graft donor cells, obtained 360 days after TCRalphabeta/CD19-depleted stem cell transplant. This clonotype was sampled from a male patient under 10 years old who had a stem cell transplant for acute lymphoblastic leukemia, so the T cells may come from the graft donor. This chain joins TRBV7-8 and TRBJ2-7; D is perhaps TRBD2 (6 bases). The CDR3 nucleotides are TGTGCCAGCAGCGGTCGTTGGAGGGTTGGGCCCTACGAGCAGTACTTC. Its protein product is CASSGRWRVGPYEQYF.